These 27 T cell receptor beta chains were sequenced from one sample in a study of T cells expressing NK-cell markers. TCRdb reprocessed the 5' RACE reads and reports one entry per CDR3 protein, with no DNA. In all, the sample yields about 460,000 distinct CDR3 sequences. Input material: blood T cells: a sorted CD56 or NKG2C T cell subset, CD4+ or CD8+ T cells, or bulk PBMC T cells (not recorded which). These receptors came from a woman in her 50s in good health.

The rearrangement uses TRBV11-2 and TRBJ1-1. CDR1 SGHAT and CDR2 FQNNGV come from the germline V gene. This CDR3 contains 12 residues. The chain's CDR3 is CASSLQAAEAFF.

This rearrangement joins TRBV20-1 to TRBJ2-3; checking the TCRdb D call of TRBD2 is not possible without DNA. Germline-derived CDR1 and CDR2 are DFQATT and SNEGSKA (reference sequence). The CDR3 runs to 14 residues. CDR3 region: CSATPAAGSDTQYF.

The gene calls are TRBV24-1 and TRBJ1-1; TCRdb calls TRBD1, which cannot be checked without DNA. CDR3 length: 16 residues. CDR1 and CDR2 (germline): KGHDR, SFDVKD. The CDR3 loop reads CATSDLREGGNTEAFF.

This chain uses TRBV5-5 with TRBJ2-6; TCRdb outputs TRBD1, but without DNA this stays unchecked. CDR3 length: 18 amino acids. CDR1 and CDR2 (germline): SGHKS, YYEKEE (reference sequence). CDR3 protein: CASSTSTGLPSGANVLTF.

CDR3 sequence: CATSRGGAGNTIYF. V usage is TRBV15 and J usage is TRBJ1-3; TCRdb indicates TRBD1, and absent DNA this call remains unverified. The CDR3 consists of 14 residues. The germline V gene has CDR1 LNHNV and CDR2 YYDKDF (reference sequence).

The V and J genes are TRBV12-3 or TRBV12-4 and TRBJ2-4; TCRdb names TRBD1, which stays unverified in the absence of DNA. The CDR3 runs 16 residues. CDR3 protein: CASSPPGQGTKNIQYF.

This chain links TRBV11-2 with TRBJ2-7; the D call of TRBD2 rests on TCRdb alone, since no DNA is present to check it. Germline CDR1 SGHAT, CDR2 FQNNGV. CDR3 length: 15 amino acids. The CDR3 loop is CASSNTLAGVSEQYF.

CDR3: CASSPLVGEQFF. The chain joins TRBV12-3 or TRBV12-4 to TRBJ2-1; TCRdb's D gene call, TRBD2, goes unchecked for lack of DNA. CDR3 size: 12 residues.

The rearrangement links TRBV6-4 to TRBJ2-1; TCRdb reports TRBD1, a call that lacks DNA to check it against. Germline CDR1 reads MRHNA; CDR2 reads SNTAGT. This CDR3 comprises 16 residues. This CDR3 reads CASSDPRDRGGNEQFF.

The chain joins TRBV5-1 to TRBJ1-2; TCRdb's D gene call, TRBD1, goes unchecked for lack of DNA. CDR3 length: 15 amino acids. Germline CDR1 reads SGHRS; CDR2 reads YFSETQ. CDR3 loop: CASSGNPGQTYGYTF.

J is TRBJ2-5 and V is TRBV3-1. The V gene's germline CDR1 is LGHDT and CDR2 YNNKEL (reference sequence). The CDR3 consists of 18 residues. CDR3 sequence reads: CASSQSFRRRSNQETQYF.

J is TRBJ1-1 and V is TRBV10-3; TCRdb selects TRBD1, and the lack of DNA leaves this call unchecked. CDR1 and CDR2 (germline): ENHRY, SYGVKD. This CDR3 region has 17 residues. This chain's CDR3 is CAISDWDRGGPNTEAFF.

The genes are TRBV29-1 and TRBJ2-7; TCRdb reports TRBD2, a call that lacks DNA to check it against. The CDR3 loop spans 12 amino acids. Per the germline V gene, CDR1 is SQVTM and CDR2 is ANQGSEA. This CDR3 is CSVPGPAAEQYF.

The CDR3 is CASSLFPRGPYNEQFF. This chain links TRBV7-9 with TRBJ2-1. Germline V gives CDR1 SEHNR, CDR2 FQNEAQ (reference sequence). This CDR3 comprises 16 residues.

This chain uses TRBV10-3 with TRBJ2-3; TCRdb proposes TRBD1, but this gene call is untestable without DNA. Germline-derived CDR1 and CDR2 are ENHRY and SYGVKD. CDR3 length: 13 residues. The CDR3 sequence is CAITFQGTDTQYF.

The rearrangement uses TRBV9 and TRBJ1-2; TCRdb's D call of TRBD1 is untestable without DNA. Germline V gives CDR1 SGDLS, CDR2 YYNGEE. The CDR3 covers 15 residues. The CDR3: CASSVGGGGDSGYTF.

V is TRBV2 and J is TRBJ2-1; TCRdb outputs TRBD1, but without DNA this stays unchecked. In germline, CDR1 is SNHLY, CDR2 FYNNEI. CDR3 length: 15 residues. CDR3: CASRGLVGRYNEQFF. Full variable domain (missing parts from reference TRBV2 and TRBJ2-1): EPEVTQTPSHQVTQMGQEVILRCVPISNHLYFYWYRQILGQKVEFLVSFYNNEISEKSEIFDDQFSVERPDGSNFTLKIRSTKLEDSAMYFCASRGLVGRYNEQFFGPGTRLTVL.

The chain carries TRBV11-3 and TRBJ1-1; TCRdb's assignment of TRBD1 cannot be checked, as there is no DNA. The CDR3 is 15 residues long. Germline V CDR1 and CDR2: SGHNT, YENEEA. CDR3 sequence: CASSLGGTGDTEAFF.

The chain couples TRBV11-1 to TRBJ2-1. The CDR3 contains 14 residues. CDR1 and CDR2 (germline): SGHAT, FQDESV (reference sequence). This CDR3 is CASSLEGMHREQFF.

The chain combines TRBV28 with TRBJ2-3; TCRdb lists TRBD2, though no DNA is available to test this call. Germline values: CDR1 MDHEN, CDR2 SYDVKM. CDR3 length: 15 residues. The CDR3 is CASKGLAGDPDTQYF.

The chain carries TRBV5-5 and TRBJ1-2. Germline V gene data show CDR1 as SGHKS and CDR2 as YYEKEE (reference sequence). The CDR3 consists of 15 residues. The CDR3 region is CASSWGVTTKEGYTF.

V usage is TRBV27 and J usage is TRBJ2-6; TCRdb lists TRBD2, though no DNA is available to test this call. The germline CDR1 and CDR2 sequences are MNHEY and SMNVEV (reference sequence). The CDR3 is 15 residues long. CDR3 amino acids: CASSSPLAGANVLTF.

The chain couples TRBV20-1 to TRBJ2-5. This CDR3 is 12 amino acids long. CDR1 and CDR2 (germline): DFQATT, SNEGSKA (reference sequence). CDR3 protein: CSAEETRETQYF.

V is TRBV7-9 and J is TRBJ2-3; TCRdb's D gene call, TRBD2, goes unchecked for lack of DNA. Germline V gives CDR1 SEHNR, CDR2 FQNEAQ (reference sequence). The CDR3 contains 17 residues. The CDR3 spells CASSLEGGGGVTDTQYF. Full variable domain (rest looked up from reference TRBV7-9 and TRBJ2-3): DTGVSQNPRHKITKRGQNVTFRCDPISEHNRLYWYRQTLGQGPEFLTYFQNEAQLEKSRLLSDRFSAERPKGSFSTLEIQRTEQGDSAMYLCASSLEGGGGVTDTQYFGPGTRLTVL.

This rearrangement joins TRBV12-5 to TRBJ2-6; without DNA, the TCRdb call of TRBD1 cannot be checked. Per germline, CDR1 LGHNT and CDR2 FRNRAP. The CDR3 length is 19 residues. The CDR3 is CASGLNPPDRDSGANVLTF.

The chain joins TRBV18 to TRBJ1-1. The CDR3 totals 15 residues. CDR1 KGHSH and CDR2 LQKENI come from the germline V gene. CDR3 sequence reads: CASSPQMWGNTEAFF.

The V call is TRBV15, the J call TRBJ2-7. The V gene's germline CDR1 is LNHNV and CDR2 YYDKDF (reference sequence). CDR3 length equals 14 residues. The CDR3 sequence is CATSRGQDSYEQYF.